This TCR beta chain was captured by sequencing in a study of blood T cell repertoires in COVID-19. Study context: Collection of acute and convalescent COVID-19 samples took place in the United States, Italy and Spain. The analysed material was cDNA or gDNA that came from T cells, B-cell-depleted T cells, or PBMCs.

The protocol was immunoSEQ multiplex PCR, while the TCRdb copy is restricted to in-frame clones and leaves out a portion. The profile shows about 80,000 clones, about nine tenths of them singletons. V lost 5 bases, J lost 3 bases, and 7 bases lay in between. The CDR3 extends over 12 amino acids. From germline, CDR1 is MNHNY and CDR2 SVGAGI (reference sequence). The sequence was collected from a woman aged 45-59 years in a cohort sampled during active COVID-19. Input material: peripheral blood. The chain joins TRBV6-6 to TRBJ1-1; D perhaps matches TRBD1 (5 bases). This chain's CDR3 is CASSGAYTEAFF. The CDR3 DNA reads as TGTGCCAGCAGTGGGGCTTACACTGAAGCTTTCTTT.